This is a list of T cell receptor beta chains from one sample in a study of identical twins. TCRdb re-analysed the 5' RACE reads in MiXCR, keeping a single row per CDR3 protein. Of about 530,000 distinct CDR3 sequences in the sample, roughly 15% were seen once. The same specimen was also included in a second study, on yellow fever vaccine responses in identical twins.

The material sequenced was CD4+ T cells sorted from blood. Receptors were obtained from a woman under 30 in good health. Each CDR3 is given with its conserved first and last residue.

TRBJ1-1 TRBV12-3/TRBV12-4 CASRRVSEAFF
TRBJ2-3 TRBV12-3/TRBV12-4 CASSNAVDTQYF
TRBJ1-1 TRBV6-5 CASSYSVSLNTEAFF
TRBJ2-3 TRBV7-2 CASQRVAGGGDTQYF
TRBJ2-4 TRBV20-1 CSAKSGGANIQYF
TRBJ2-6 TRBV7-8 CASSRGQVSSGANVLTF
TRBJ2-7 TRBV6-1 CASSDGTRGEREQYF
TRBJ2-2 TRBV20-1 CSAQDRGRGGELFF
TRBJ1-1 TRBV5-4 CASSLKGGRSGTEAFF
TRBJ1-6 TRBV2 CASRRTDINSPLHF
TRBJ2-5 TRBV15 CATSRVDRNQETQYF
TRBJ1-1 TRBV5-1 CASSHTTTTEAFF
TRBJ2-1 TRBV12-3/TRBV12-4 CASSPTLPGGRYNEQFF
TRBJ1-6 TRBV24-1 CATGVGWASPLHF
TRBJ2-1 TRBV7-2 CASSLDGGRYNEQFF
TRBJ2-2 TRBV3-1 CASSQARPGLAGGPNTGELFF
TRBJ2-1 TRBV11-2 CASSPWGQITYNEQFF
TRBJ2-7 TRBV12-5 CASGLVLGTGLAGSYEQYF
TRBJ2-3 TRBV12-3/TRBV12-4 CASGYRRTDTQYF
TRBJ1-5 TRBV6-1 CASSERQPQHF
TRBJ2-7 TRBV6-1 CASSARVGASYEQYF
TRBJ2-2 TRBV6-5 CASSYGVGTNTGELFF
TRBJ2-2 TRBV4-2 CASSPGLAGVKNANTGELFF
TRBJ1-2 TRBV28 CASSLDYPRVGYTF
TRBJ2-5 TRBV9 CASSVGQVASETQYF
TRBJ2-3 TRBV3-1 CASSQVGGLGSTDTQYF
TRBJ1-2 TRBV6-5 CASSYLSRVSSYGYTF
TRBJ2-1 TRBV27 CASSLREASYNEQFF
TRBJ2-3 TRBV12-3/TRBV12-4 CASSPLTENTQYF
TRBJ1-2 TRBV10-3 CAIREGVIGYGYTF
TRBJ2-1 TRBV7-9 CASTPRGGDNEQFF
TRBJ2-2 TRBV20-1 CSARGAQPNTGELFF
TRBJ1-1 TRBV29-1 CSVGTVNTEAFF
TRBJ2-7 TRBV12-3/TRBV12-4 CASSFMKTGTEIYEQYF
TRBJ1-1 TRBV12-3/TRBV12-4 CASSPAGQPNTEAFF
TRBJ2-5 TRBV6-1 CASRGGRASQETQYF
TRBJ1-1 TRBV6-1 CATGTMNTEAFF
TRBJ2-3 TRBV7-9 CASSTGPQRDTQYF
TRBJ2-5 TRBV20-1 CSGAASGETQYF
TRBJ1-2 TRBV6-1 CASRGTGGSRGYTF
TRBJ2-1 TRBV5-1 CASSSLLAGYNEQFF
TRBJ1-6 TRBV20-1 CSPNSPLHF
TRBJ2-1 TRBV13 CASSQNRNEQFF
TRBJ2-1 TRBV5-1 CASSWGTSGRTADEQFF
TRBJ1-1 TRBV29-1 CSVNLLWGNTEAFF
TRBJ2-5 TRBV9 CASSVGGTAVETQYF